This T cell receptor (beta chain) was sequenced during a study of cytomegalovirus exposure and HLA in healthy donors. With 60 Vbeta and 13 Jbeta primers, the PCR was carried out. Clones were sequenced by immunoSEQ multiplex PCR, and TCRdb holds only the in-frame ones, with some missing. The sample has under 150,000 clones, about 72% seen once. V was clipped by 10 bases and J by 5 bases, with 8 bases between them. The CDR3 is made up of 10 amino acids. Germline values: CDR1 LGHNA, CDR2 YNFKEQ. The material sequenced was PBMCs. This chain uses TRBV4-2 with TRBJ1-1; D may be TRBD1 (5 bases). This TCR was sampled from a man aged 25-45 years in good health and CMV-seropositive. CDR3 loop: CATQGTEAFF. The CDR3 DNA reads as TGTGCCACCCAGGGTACTGAAGCTTTCTTT.